This T cell receptor beta chain stems from a study of tumor and adjacent non-tumor tissue in lung cancer. Study-level findings and limits: In normal lung, the top 100 clones were significantly more dominant than in tumor. Compared with tumor, normal lung showed significantly lower TCR diversity.

The template was RNA from unsorted bulk tissue. Donors were chemotherapy-naive, newly diagnosed lung cancer surgical patients in China, August–late 2014. The library came from three nested PCR rounds adapted from ARM-PCR protocols. TCRdb used MiXCR to reprocess the multiplex PCR reads, holding one entry per CDR3 protein. Of tens of thousands of distinct CDR3 sequences listed, 65% to 75% are singletons. In the case of this clonotype: Its antigen is undetermined. A read error is likely, as this CDR3 ends without the conserved phenylalanine or tryptophan.

Per germline, CDR1 SGHAT and CDR2 FQNNGV. V was pared by 2 bases and J by 1 base, with 13 bases of the junction left unmatched. This CDR3 has 20 residues. The TCR comes from a woman aged 70 to 79 with non-small cell lung cancer. The chain carries TRBV11-2 and TRBJ2-1; 11 bases fit TRBD2. Sequencing was done on a sample of lung tumor tissue. The chain's CDR3 is CASSLRGSGRALSSYNEQFC. CDR3 DNA sequence: TGTGCCAGCAGCTTAAGGGGTAGCGGGAGGGCCTTAAGTTCCTACAATGAGCAGTTCTGC.